Listed below are T cell receptor beta chains from one sample, sequenced in a study of T cell responses to AZD1222 COVID-19 vaccine. Libraries were prepared by immunoSEQ multiplex PCR; TCRdb keeps only in-frame clonotypes and omits some of them. The sample shows roughly 160,000 clones, around 87% of them seen only once. The source was peripheral blood, collected on day 0 of AZD1222 vaccination. These TCRs come from an adult in good health. CDR3s include the opening cysteine and the closing phenylalanine or tryptophan. Each record gives: clone size, D gene, J gene, V gene, CDR3 protein, CDR3 DNA. The D gene is left open where the match is weak. The size field is filled for only some rows; it gives once, few, many or a size class.

size: -; D: -; J: TRBJ2-1; V: TRBV2; CDR3: CASSEVGRGGYNEQFF; DNA: TGTGCCAGCAGTGAGGTCGGCAGGGGAGGGTATAATGAGCAGTTCTTC
size: -; D: TRBD1; J: TRBJ2-5; V: TRBV27; CDR3: CASSFVTGGGQETQYF; DNA: TGTGCCAGCAGTTTTGTTACAGGGGGCGGTCAAGAGACCCAGTACTTC
size: -; D: TRBD1; J: TRBJ1-3; V: TRBV6-5; CDR3: CASSLTGGYGNTIYF; DNA: TGTGCCAGCAGTTTGACAGGGGGATATGGAAACACCATATATTTT
size: -; D: -; J: TRBJ1-3; V: TRBV9; CDR3: CASSVVAAGNTIYF; DNA: TGTGCCAGCAGCGTAGTAGCTGCTGGAAACACCATATATTTT
size: -; D: TRBD1; J: TRBJ1-5; V: TRBV5-4; CDR3: CASSLQGANQPQHF; DNA: TGTGCCAGCAGCTTACAGGGGGCAAATCAGCCCCAGCATTTT
size: -; D: TRBD1; J: TRBJ2-5; V: TRBV28; CDR3: CASSIPGQGQETQYF; DNA: TGTGCCAGCAGTATCCCTGGACAGGGCCAAGAGACCCAGTACTTC
size: -; D: TRBD1; J: TRBJ1-3; V: TRBV5-8; CDR3: CASSSGQGFPGNTIYF; DNA: TGTGCCAGCAGCTCAGGACAGGGCTTTCCGGGAAACACCATATATTTT
size: -; D: -; J: TRBJ2-3; V: TRBV7-9; CDR3: CASSTEQYHTQYF; DNA: TGTGCCAGCAGCACCGAACAGTACCATACGCAGTATTTT
size: -; D: -; J: TRBJ2-7; V: TRBV29-1; CDR3: CSVTDRYSYEQYF; DNA: TGCAGCGTGACCGACAGGTACTCCTACGAGCAGTACTTC
size: -; D: TRBD1; J: TRBJ1-2; V: TRBV12-3/TRBV12-4; CDR3: CASSLQGNYGYTF; DNA: TGTGCCAGCAGTCTACAGGGGAACTATGGCTACACCTTC
size: -; D: -; J: TRBJ2-1; V: TRBV5-6; CDR3: CASSPTQTTGPGGNEQFF; DNA: TGTGCCAGCAGCCCTACCCAAACGACAGGGCCGGGGGGCAATGAGCAGTTCTTC
size: -; D: TRBD2; J: TRBJ2-5; V: TRBV30; CDR3: CACLDPAGIMSWGETQYF; DNA: TGTGCCTGTTTAGACCCAGCGGGGATTATGTCGTGGGGAGAGACCCAGTACTTC
size: -; D: -; J: TRBJ2-7; V: TRBV6-2/TRBV6-3; CDR3: CASSYTSTVNYEQYF; DNA: TGTGCCAGCAGTTACACGTCGACAGTAAACTACGAGCAGTACTTC
size: -; D: TRBD1; J: TRBJ1-4; V: TRBV10-3; CDR3: CASLGDSNEKLFF; DNA: TGTGCCAGCTTGGGGGACAGTAATGAAAAACTGTTTTTT
size: -; D: -; J: TRBJ2-2; V: TRBV3-1/TRBV3-2; CDR3: CASSQPLRRGAGELFF; DNA: TGTGCCAGCAGCCAGCCTTTGAGGCGGGGCGCCGGGGAGCTGTTTTTT
size: -; D: TRBD1; J: TRBJ1-2; V: TRBV29-1; CDR3: CSARGGGLYGYTF; DNA: TGCAGCGCGCGGGGAGGGGGCCTTTATGGCTACACCTTC
size: -; D: TRBD1; J: TRBJ1-5; V: TRBV12-5; CDR3: CASGPGDRVSRFF; DNA: TGTGCTAGTGGTCCTGGGGACAGGGTCAGTCGGTTTTTT
size: -; D: -; J: TRBJ1-5; V: TRBV19; CDR3: CASSTSGTQPQHF; DNA: TGTGCCAGTAGTACTTCAGGGACTCAGCCCCAGCATTTT
size: -; D: -; J: TRBJ2-2; V: TRBV7-7; CDR3: CASSLAVEVNTGELFF; DNA: TGTGCTAGCAGCTTAGCGGTGGAGGTGAACACCGGGGAGCTGTTTTTT
size: few; D: -; J: TRBJ1-1; V: TRBV27; CDR3: CASSKEYMNTEAFF; DNA: TGTGCCAGCAGTAAGGAGTACATGAACACTGAAGCTTTCTTT
size: -; D: -; J: TRBJ1-5; V: TRBV19; CDR3: CASSIVWAGANQPQHF; DNA: TGTGCCAGTAGTATTGTGTGGGCAGGGGCCAATCAGCCCCAGCATTTT
size: -; D: -; J: TRBJ2-5; V: TRBV19; CDR3: CASSPLYGGGGETLETQYF; DNA: TGTGCCAGTAGTCCGCTCTATGGCGGTGGCGGAGAAACTCTAGAGACCCAGTACTTC
size: -; D: -; J: TRBJ2-3; V: TRBV7-2; CDR3: CASSGRTRPGSTDTQYF; DNA: TGTGCCAGCAGCGGGCGAACTAGACCCGGTAGCACAGATACGCAGTATTTT
size: -; D: -; J: TRBJ1-4; V: TRBV5-1; CDR3: CASSLVAPTNEKLFF; DNA: TGCGCCAGCAGCTTGGTGGCCCCAACTAATGAAAAACTGTTTTTT
size: once; D: -; J: TRBJ1-6; V: TRBV7-2; CDR3: CASSLGAGSYNSPLHF; DNA: TGTGCCAGCAGCTTAGGAGCTGGCTCCTATAATTCACCCCTCCACTTT
size: -; D: -; J: TRBJ1-4; V: TRBV6-5; CDR3: CASRRVATNEKLFF; DNA: TGTGCCAGCCGACGAGTTGCAACTAATGAAAAACTGTTTTTT